This T cell receptor (beta chain) was found in a study of PD-1 blockade in classical Hodgkin lymphoma. Broader study findings: Newly diagnosed patients were said to have less baseline TCR diversity than healthy donors did.

The time point here: cycle 4 day 1 (C4D1), after 6 weeks of nivolumab. Relapse was seen in all patients after autologous stem cell transplantation, and brentuximab vedotin exposure was variable. CD4+ T cells were purified from thawed PBMCs by negative selection. This CDR3 region has 16 residues. CDR1 is SEHNR and CDR2 is FQNEAQ in the germline V gene (reference sequence). The V gene end was trimmed by 4 bases and the J gene end by 2 bases; junction bases not matched to a gene: 7. The data were produced by immunoSEQ multiplex PCR, yet TCRdb's version contains in-frame clones alone and is incomplete. The sample includes 25,000 to 30,000 clones, around 86% seen only once; the top ten take 0.4% to 0.5%. This clone was recorded once. Its cognate antigen is unknown.

The clonotype comes from a human donor with classical Hodgkin lymphoma. This chain joins TRBV7-9 and TRBJ2-3, with TRBD2 matching 9 bases. The sequences come from CD4+ T cells from blood, collected before the fourth cycle of nivolumab. The CDR3 reads CASSSLAGAFTDTQYF. DNA for the CDR3: TGTGCCAGCAGCTCCTTAGCGGGGGCGTTCACAGATACGCAGTATTTT.